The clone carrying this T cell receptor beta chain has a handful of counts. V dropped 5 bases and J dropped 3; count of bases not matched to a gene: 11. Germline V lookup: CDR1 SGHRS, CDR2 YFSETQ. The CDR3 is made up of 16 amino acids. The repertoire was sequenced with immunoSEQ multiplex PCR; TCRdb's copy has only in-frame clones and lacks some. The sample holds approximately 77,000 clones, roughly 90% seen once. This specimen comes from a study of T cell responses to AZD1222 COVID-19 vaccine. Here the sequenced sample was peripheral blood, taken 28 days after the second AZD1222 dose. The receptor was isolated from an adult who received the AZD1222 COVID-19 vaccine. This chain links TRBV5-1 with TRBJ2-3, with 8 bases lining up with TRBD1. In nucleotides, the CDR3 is TGCGCCAGCAGTTGGACAGGGTTACGAACGACAGATACGCAGTATTTT. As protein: CASSWTGLRTTDTQYF.